Each of the 8 T cell receptor beta chains below was sequenced from the same sample in a study of multiple sclerosis patients with progressive multifocal leukoencephalopathy. Sequencing used immunoSEQ multiplex PCR; TCRdb keeps in-frame clones, though not all of them. The sample gives under 40,000 clones, approximately 91% of which show up once; nearly 1.5% is in the top ten. Time point of the sample: before natalizumab initiation. Sequencing was carried out using PBMCs. These receptors were taken from a human donor with multiple sclerosis.

The chain has TRBV6-5 and TRBJ2-1; 11 nucleotides agree with TRBD2. The germline V gene has CDR1 MNHEY and CDR2 SVGAGI. J was trimmed by 3 bases and V by 7 bases; bases with no gene match: 5. The length of the CDR3 is 15 residues. The CDR3 coding sequence is TGTGCCAGCAACCTAGCGGGAGGAGGCTACAATGAGCAGTTCTTC. This encodes CASNLAGGGYNEQFF.

The V gene is TRBV6-5, the J gene TRBJ1-3, with D uncertain. Trimming stripped 8 bases from V and 0 bases from J, with 2 bases between. The length of the CDR3 is 11 residues. Germline V gene data show CDR1 as MNHEY and CDR2 as SVGAGI. CDR3 in amino acids: CASHSGNTIYF. CDR3 nucleotides: TGTGCCAGCCACTCTGGAAACACCATATATTTT.

The V gene is TRBV9, the J gene TRBJ2-7; the D is unclear. Trimming removed 4 bases at V and 6 bases at J, with 17 bases between. Germline values: CDR1 SGDLS, CDR2 YYNGEE. The CDR3 sequence is 14 residues long. CDR3 nucleotides: TGTGCCAGCAGCATAGACACGGGTTCGGGCGAGCAGTACTTC. Encoded protein: CASSIDTGSGEQYF.

The J gene is TRBJ1-5, the V gene TRBV5-6; D remains unclear. V was pared by 0 bases and J by 6 bases, with 10 bases between. The CDR3 is 14 amino acids. Per the germline V gene, CDR1 is SGHDT and CDR2 is YYEEEE. The CDR3 reads CASSLGAGSQPQHF. Here the CDR3 DNA reads TGTGCCAGCAGCTTGGGGGCGGGATCTCAGCCCCAGCATTTT.

This clone was recorded only once. The chain links TRBV7-2 to TRBJ2-7; 9 nucleotides line up with TRBD1. Per germline, CDR1 SGHTA and CDR2 FQGNSA. The CDR3 sequence is 15 residues long. J lost 0 bases, V lost 3 bases, and 3 bases had no gene match. CDR3 in DNA: TGTGCCAGCAGCTTCCGGGACAGGGACTCCTACGAGCAGTACTTC. It encodes CASSFRDRDSYEQYF. Together with reference TRBV7-2 and TRBJ2-7, the CDR3 gives the full variable domain: GAGVSQSPSNKVTEKGKDVELRCDPISGHTALYWYRQSLGQGLEFLIYFQGNSAPDKSGLPSDRFSAERTGGSVSTLTIQRTQQEDSAVYLCASSFRDRDSYEQYFGPGTRLTVT.

The rearrangement links TRBV4-3 to TRBJ1-2; no clear D. Trimming cost V 0 bases and J 4 bases, with 15 bases left between them. Germline-derived CDR1 and CDR2 are LGHNA and YSLEER. This CDR3 region has 16 residues. CDR3 sequence (DNA): TGCGCCAGCAGCCAAGATGCTTCCGGGTTGTCCTATGGCTACACCTTC. Translated: CASSQDASGLSYGYTF.

CDR3 coding DNA: TGTGCCTGGAATACCGGGACTAGCGGGGTTACAGATACGCAGTATTTT. Its protein is CAWNTGTSGVTDTQYF. The chain uses TRBV30 and TRBJ2-3; 13 positions agree with TRBD2. Losses at the gene ends were 4 bases for V and 3 bases for J; bases not matched to a gene: 7. Germline V gene sequence: CDR1 GTSNPN, CDR2 SVGIG (reference sequence). The CDR3 has 16 amino acids.

This chain links TRBV25-1 with TRBJ2-3; TRBD2 is a possible D gene (6 bases). V lost 8 bases and J 6 bases, leaving 6 bases between the germline ends. There are 10 residues in the CDR3. Germline CDR1 is MGHDK and CDR2 is SYGVNS. Here the CDR3 reads CASGGDTQYF. In DNA form, the CDR3 reads TGTGCCAGCGGAGGGGATACGCAGTATTTT.